This T cell receptor (beta chain) was obtained from a study of blood T cell repertoires in COVID-19. Germline values: CDR1 SGDLS, CDR2 YYNGEE. The CDR3 has 15 residues. The V and J ends lost 4 bases and 3 bases, in that order; junction bases with no gene match: 6. In the study's own analysis: How many nucleated cells were present was estimated from reference gene primer amplification. Measured with immunoSEQ multiplex PCR; TCRdb has only the in-frame clones, and not every one. The V and J calls and the clone size are those of that table, but D and trimming were determined from the DNA. The data hold under 450,000 clones, with roughly 90% observed a single time.

The receptor was derived from a woman aged 60 to 75 with COVID-19, enrolled during active disease. This chain links TRBV9 with TRBJ1-1; 10 bases fit TRBD1. The sequenced sample consisted of peripheral blood. The CDR3 DNA follows: TGTGCCAGCAGCCCTTGGACAGGGGGGGACACTGAAGCTTTCTTT. This sequence encodes CASSPWTGGDTEAFF.